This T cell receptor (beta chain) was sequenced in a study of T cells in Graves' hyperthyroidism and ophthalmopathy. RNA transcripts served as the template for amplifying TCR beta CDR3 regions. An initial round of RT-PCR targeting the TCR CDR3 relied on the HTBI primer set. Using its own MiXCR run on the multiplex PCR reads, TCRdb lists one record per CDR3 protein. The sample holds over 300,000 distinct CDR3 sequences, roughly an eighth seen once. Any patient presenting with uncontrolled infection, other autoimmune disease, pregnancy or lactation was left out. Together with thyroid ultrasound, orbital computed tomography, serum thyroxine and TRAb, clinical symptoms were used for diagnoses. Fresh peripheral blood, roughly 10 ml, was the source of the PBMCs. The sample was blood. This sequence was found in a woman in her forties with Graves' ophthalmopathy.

DNA of the CDR3: TGCAGTGCTAGTACAGGGGTAGGGATAGCTGGCTACACCTTC. As protein: CSASTGVGIAGYTF. J is TRBJ1-2 and V is TRBV20-1, with TRBD1 identical over 7 bases. Unmatched junction bases numbered 11, after V lost 3 bases and J lost 7 bases. The CDR3 is 14 residues long. Germline V gives CDR1 DFQATT, CDR2 SNEGSKA (reference sequence).